These 30 T cell receptor beta chains originate from one sample sequenced in a study of regulatory T cells in long-lasting Graves disease. Arm-PCR of CDR3 regions and iRepertoire HTBI primers were used to build TCR beta libraries. TCRdb re-called the multiplex PCR reads through MiXCR, storing one row per CDR3 protein. The data hold some 230,000 distinct CDR3 sequences, with about 17% observed a single time. Specified time point: newly diagnosed GD, antithyroid drugs for less than 3 months. Extracted PBMC RNA gave rise to the TCR library. The source was peripheral blood mononuclear cells (PBMCs), collected at new diagnosis, from a patient treated with antithyroid drugs. The receptors shown here come from a female donor with Graves disease.

The rearrangement joins TRBV9 to TRBJ2-7; 8 bases are shared with TRBD2. CDR1 is SGDLS and CDR2 is YYNGEE in the germline V gene. The CDR3 runs 15 residues. V shed 1 base, J shed 7 bases, and the junction held 10 bases outside the gene matches. The DNA of the CDR3 is TGTGCCAGCAGCGTAACGAGCGGGAGAGTGGGGGAGCAGTACTTC. Amino acids: CASSVTSGRVGEQYF.

This clonotype has a count of ten or more. One end of the junction fails to match germline, which may point to a read error. The V gene is TRBV14, the J gene TRBJ1-2; 9 nucleotides align to TRBD1. The CDR3 covers 18 residues. CDR1 and CDR2 from the germline V gene are SGHDN and FVKESK. CDR3 in DNA: TGTGCCAGCAGCCAAGTCGCGGGTAGCACAGGGGGCGTCTATGACTACACCTTC. Protein sequence: CASSQVAGSTGGVYDYTF.

This clonotype was counted at least ten times. The chain has TRBV20-1 and TRBJ2-1, with TRBD2 matching over 15 bases. V trimming: 5 bases; J trimming: 0 bases; junction bases outside the gene matches: 5. CDR3 length: 17 amino acids. CDR1 and CDR2 (germline): DFQATT, SNEGSKA (reference sequence). The CDR3 DNA is TGCAGTGCTTTAGGGACTAGCGGGAGGAGCTCCTACAATGAGCAGTTCTTC. Translation gives CSALGTSGRSSYNEQFF.

This clonotype was seen only once. This chain joins TRBV20-1 and TRBJ2-3; 16 bases line up with TRBD2. Germline V lookup: CDR1 DFQATT, CDR2 SNEGSKA (reference sequence). This CDR3 has 18 residues. Trimming removed 5 bases from V and 0 bases from J; junction bases left unmatched: 8. Written as DNA, the CDR3 is TGCAGTGCTGAACCCGGGACTAGCGGGAGGGGGAGCACAGATACGCAGTATTTT. Its protein product is CSAEPGTSGRGSTDTQYF.

At least ten counts were recorded for this clonotype. The chain uses TRBV6-1 and TRBJ1-1; 7 bases are shared with TRBD1. There are 12 residues in the CDR3. Germline V gene sequence: CDR1 MNHNS, CDR2 SASEGT. With 6 bases clipped from V and 5 bases from J, the junction kept 3 bases outside the gene matches. The CDR3 loop is CASRTQGTEAFF. The CDR3 coding sequence is TGTGCCAGCAGGACACAGGGGACTGAAGCTTTCTTT.

J is TRBJ1-1 and V is TRBV28, with D perhaps matching TRBD1 (5 bases). Trimming stripped 3 bases from V and 0 bases from J, with 11 bases between. In germline, CDR1 is MDHEN, CDR2 SYDVKM. The CDR3 has 15 residues. CDR3 protein: CASSFPRGLNTEAFF. The CDR3 DNA follows: TGTGCCAGCAGTTTCCCTAGGGGTTTGAACACTGAAGCTTTCTTT.

This clonotype showed up just a few times. The V gene is TRBV6-1, the J gene TRBJ1-5, with D unresolved. CDR1 MNHNS and CDR2 SASEGT come from the germline V gene. V lost 7 bases to trimming and J lost 0 bases, with 13 bases between them. CDR3 size: 15 residues. CDR3: CASTADGYSNQPQHF. CDR3 in DNA: TGTGCCAGCACCGCCGACGGATATAGCAATCAGCCCCAGCATTTT.

This clonotype was seen a handful of times. This may arise from a read error, as a much more abundant clone is one base away. The rearrangement joins TRBV12-3 or TRBV12-4 to TRBJ1-6; D is ambiguous. Trimming removed 3 bases from V and 7 bases from J, with 10 bases in between. The CDR3 is made up of 14 amino acids. The CDR3 protein is CASSFWQSNSPLHF. Here the CDR3 DNA reads TGTGCCAGCAGTTTTTGGCAAAGCAATTCACCCCTCCACTTT.

V is TRBV27 and J is TRBJ1-5, with D tentatively TRBD1 (5 bases). The CDR3 length is 14 residues. The V and J ends lost 3 bases and 7 bases respectively, with 13 bases between them. Germline V CDR1 and CDR2: MNHEY, SMNVEV (reference sequence). The CDR3 nucleotides read TGTGCCAGCAGTTTTAGGCAGGGACGGCAGCCCCAGCATTTT. Residues: CASSFRQGRQPQHF.

There are many counts of this clonotype. The chain carries TRBV6-2 or TRBV6-3 and TRBJ1-5, with D possibly matching TRBD1 (6 bases). The germline V gene has CDR1 MNHEY and CDR2 SVGEGT. The V gene lost 6 bases and the J gene lost 6 bases, with 15 bases spanning the gap. The CDR3 is 14 amino acids. CDR3 DNA sequence: TGTGCCAGCAGCGTTGGGGGGGCCGGTCAGCCCCAGCATTTT. Protein product: CASSVGGAGQPQHF.

This clonotype came up many times. The gene calls are TRBV18 and TRBJ1-5, with a tentative D call TRBD1 (6 bases). This CDR3 has 16 amino acids. The V and J ends lost 3 bases and 0 bases respectively, with 12 bases between them. The V gene's germline CDR1 is KGHSH and CDR2 LQKENI. Here the CDR3 reads CASSPSGGHSNQPQHF. CDR3 nucleotide sequence: TGTGCCAGCTCACCGTCGGGGGGGCATAGCAATCAGCCCCAGCATTTT.

This clonotype was observed at least ten times. The chain recombines TRBV7-6 with TRBJ1-3; no reliable D call. V lost 8 bases and J 0 bases, leaving 14 bases between the germline ends. The CDR3 contains 15 residues. Germline V gene sequence: CDR1 SGHVS, CDR2 FNYEAQ. The CDR3 DNA reads as TGTGCCAGCTCCCCAACCGGCGACTCTGGAAACACCATATATTTT. Its translation: CASSPTGDSGNTIYF.

V usage is TRBV6-1 and J usage is TRBJ1-5; 8 bases are a match to TRBD1. There are 15 residues in the CDR3. V shed 6 bases, J shed 1 base, and the junction held 5 bases outside the gene matches. CDR1 and CDR2 from the germline V gene are MNHNS and SASEGT. The CDR3 nucleotides read TGTGCCAGCAGCAAAAGGACAGGGAGCAATCAGCCCCAGCATTTT. Its translation: CASSKRTGSNQPQHF.

The sample holds many counts of this clonotype. J is TRBJ1-2 and V is TRBV6-2 or TRBV6-3; D is perhaps TRBD1 (5 bases). Germline V gene data show CDR1 as MNHEY and CDR2 as SVGEGT. The CDR3 has 14 amino acids. The V gene lost 2 bases and the J gene lost 7 bases, with 14 bases spanning the gap. Here the CDR3 reads CASSYRGGAGGYTF. The CDR3 DNA follows: TGTGCCAGCAGTTACAGGGGCGGGGCTGGTGGCTACACCTTC.

This clonotype came up many times. This chain joins TRBV29-1 and TRBJ2-3, with D perhaps matching TRBD1 or TRBD2 (6 bases each). Deletions cut 4 bases from V and 2 bases from J, with 13 bases between. Per germline, CDR1 SQVTM and CDR2 ANQGSEA. CDR3 size: 14 residues. This CDR3 reads CSVGAGTNTDTQYF. The DNA of the CDR3 is TGCAGCGTTGGGGCGGGGACAAACACAGATACGCAGTATTTT.

The table lists this clonotype with many counts. The chain links TRBV20-1 to TRBJ2-7, with 9 bases fitting TRBD2. Germline V lookup: CDR1 DFQATT, CDR2 SNEGSKA (reference sequence). The CDR3 has 16 residues. V trimming: 2 bases; J trimming: 3 bases; junction bases outside the gene matches: 11. The CDR3 region is CSARPERASGNYEQYF. As DNA, the CDR3 is TGCAGTGCTAGACCCGAGAGGGCTAGCGGGAACTACGAGCAGTACTTC.

This clonotype occurred many times. The J gene is TRBJ2-1, the V gene TRBV19; D is perhaps TRBD2 (6 bases). The CDR3 covers 13 residues. V lost 3 bases, J lost 5 bases, and 8 bases lay in between. Germline V gives CDR1 LNHDA, CDR2 SQIVND (reference sequence). CDR3 DNA: TGTGCCAGTAGTATTGGCGGGAACAATGAGCAGTTCTTC. The encoded protein is CASSIGGNNEQFF. The full variable domain, completed using reference TRBV19 and TRBJ2-1, is DGGITQSPKYLFRKEGQNVTLSCEQNLNHDAMYWYRQDPGQGLRLIYYSQIVNDFQKGDIAEGYSVSREKKESFPLTVTSAQKNPTAFYLCASSIGGNNEQFFGPGTRLTVL.

Ten or more counts support this clonotype. The chain joins TRBV12-3 or TRBV12-4 to TRBJ1-4; D remains ambiguous. The CDR3 runs 13 residues. V lost 3 bases and J lost 8, with 10 bases in between. CDR3 in amino acids: CASSLQGPEKLFF. CDR3 coding DNA: TGTGCCAGCAGTTTGCAAGGGCCCGAAAAACTGTTTTTT.

Note on this clonotype: This may arise from a read error, as a much more abundant clone is one base away. In this CDR3 the conserved last residue, phenylalanine or tryptophan, is missing, so a read error is likely. This rearrangement joins TRBV15 to TRBJ2-2; tentative D call: TRBD2 (5 bases). The CDR3 extends over 17 amino acids. The V and J ends lost 2 bases and 5 bases respectively, with 18 bases between them. The V gene's germline CDR1 is LNHNV and CDR2 YYDKDF (reference sequence). The DNA of the CDR3 is TGTGCCACCAGCAGACCCCGTGAGAGGGCGGATACCGGGGAGCTGTTTTCT. This encodes CATSRPRERADTGELFS.

This clonotype was recorded at least ten times. The rearrangement uses TRBV6-5 and TRBJ2-7; TRBD1 is a possible D gene (5 bases). The germline V gene encodes CDR1 MNHEY and CDR2 SVGAGI. The CDR3 is 14 residues long. Deletions cut 0 bases from V and 5 bases from J, with 11 bases between. This CDR3 is CASSYSPGYDEQYF. CDR3 nucleotide sequence: TGTGCCAGCAGTTACTCGCCAGGGTACGACGAGCAGTACTTC.

In regard to this clonotype: Given a much more abundant clone one base away, this may be a read error. V gene TRBV7-9 combines with J gene TRBJ1-1, with no clear D. The germline gives CDR1 SEHNR, CDR2 FQNEAQ (reference sequence). CDR3 length equals 13 residues. DNA for the CDR3: TGTGTCAGCAGCACCAGACCCGACACTGAAGCTTTCTTT. It is translated as CVSSTRPDTEAFF. Variable domain in full (rest from reference TRBV7-9 and TRBJ1-1): DTGVSQNPRHKITKRGQNVTFRCDPISEHNRLYWYRQTLGQGPEFLTYFQNEAQLEKSRLLSDRFSAERPKGSFSTLEIQRTEQGDSAMYLCVSSTRPDTEAFFGQGTRLTVV.

This clonotype was observed at least ten times. This chain uses TRBV11-2 with TRBJ1-3, with D possibly matching TRBD1 (5 bases). The germline V gene has CDR1 SGHAT and CDR2 FQNNGV. Trimming took off 5 bases at V and 2 bases at J, with 13 bases between the two ends. This CDR3 spans 15 amino acids. DNA for the CDR3: TGTGCCAGCAGCCCTATTCGGGGACCTGGAAACACCATATATTTT. It translates to CASSPIRGPGNTIYF. Drawing the rest from reference TRBV11-2 and TRBJ1-3, the complete variable domain is EAGVAQSPRYKIIEKRQSVAFWCNPISGHATLYWYQQILGQGPKLLIQFQNNGVVDDSQLPKDRFSAERLKGVDSTLKIQPAKLEDSAVYLCASSPIRGPGNTIYFGEGSWLTVV.

This clonotype was seen only a few times. The CDR3: CASRGDRTNEKLFF. CDR3 in DNA: TGTGCCAGCAGGGGGGACAGAACTAATGAAAAACTGTTTTTT. The J gene is TRBJ1-4, the V gene TRBV6-1; 7 positions agree with TRBD1. The V and J ends lost 6 bases and 1 base, in that order; junction bases with no gene match: 2. Germline loops: CDR1 MNHNS, CDR2 SASEGT. The CDR3 is made up of 14 amino acids.

This clonotype was observed many times. The chain recombines TRBV20-1 with TRBJ2-5, with D unclear. This CDR3 region has 15 residues. Germline V gives CDR1 DFQATT, CDR2 SNEGSKA (reference sequence). V dropped 1 base and J dropped 5 bases, with 17 bases sitting between them. DNA of the CDR3: TGCAGTGCTAGAGCCTTAGAGCAGGTGGGGGAGACCCAGTACTTC. Translated, it gives CSARALEQVGETQYF.

This clonotype was seen repeatedly, ten times or more. This chain joins TRBV4-3 and TRBJ1-6; no clear D. The V end was cut by 0 bases, the J end by 0 bases, with 9 bases between. This CDR3 region has 17 residues. Germline V gene sequence: CDR1 LGHNA, CDR2 YSLEER. CDR3 coding DNA: TGCGCCAGCAGCCAAGATGGAAGGAGCTCCTATAATTCACCCCTCCACTTT. Translated, it gives CASSQDGRSSYNSPLHF.

Notes on this clonotype: A read error is possible here, since a much larger clone lies one base away. The chain employs TRBV7-2 and TRBJ2-7, with D perhaps matching TRBD1 (6 bases). The CDR3 totals 17 residues. CDR1 and CDR2 from the germline V gene are SGHTA and FQGNSA. The V end lost 2 bases, the J end lost 3 bases, and 20 bases lay between the germline ends. The CDR3 DNA is TGTGCCAGCAGCTTATGGACAGAGAGAGTTCGGGGCTACGAGCAGTACTTC. Translation gives CASSLWTERVRGYEQYF.

At least ten counts were recorded for this clonotype. The chain links TRBV6-1 to TRBJ1-1, with D perhaps TRBD1 (5 bases). This CDR3 region has 14 residues. Germline V CDR1 and CDR2: MNHNS, SASEGT. The V end was cut by 7 bases, the J end by 2 bases, with 14 bases between. CDR3 sequence: CASKTTGGNTEAFF. In nucleotides, the CDR3 is TGTGCCAGCAAAACGACCGGGGGAAACACTGAAGCTTTCTTT.

The table lists this clonotype with many counts. V is TRBV6-1 and J is TRBJ2-2, with TRBD1 identical over 9 bases. From germline, CDR1 is MNHNS and CDR2 SASEGT. The V gene end was trimmed by 8 bases and the J gene end by 7 bases; junction bases not matched to a gene: 11. The CDR3 length is 15 residues. CDR3 in DNA: TGTGCCAGCCGGTACCGGGACAGGGTCCTCGGGGAGCTGTTTTTT. Translated: CASRYRDRVLGELFF.

To note about this clonotype: A much larger clone differs by one base, so this may be a read error. The chain is built from TRBV27 and TRBJ1-5; no definite D call. The CDR3 totals 13 residues. Germline CDR1 is MNHEY and CDR2 is SMNVEV (reference sequence). The CDR3 region has the DNA TGTTCCAGCAGCCCTTATAGCAATCAGCCCCAGCATTTT. It yields the protein CSSSPYSNQPQHF.

The sample holds many counts of this clonotype. This CDR3 is CASSSSGRAYTGELFF. The CDR3 region has the DNA TGTGCCAGCAGTTCTAGCGGGAGGGCCTACACCGGGGAGCTGTTTTTT. V is TRBV11-3 and J is TRBJ2-2; 12 positions match TRBD2. With V trimmed by 6 bases and J by 3 bases, 5 bases remained unmatched. Germline CDR1 and CDR2: SGHNT and YENEEA. The CDR3 is made up of 16 amino acids.